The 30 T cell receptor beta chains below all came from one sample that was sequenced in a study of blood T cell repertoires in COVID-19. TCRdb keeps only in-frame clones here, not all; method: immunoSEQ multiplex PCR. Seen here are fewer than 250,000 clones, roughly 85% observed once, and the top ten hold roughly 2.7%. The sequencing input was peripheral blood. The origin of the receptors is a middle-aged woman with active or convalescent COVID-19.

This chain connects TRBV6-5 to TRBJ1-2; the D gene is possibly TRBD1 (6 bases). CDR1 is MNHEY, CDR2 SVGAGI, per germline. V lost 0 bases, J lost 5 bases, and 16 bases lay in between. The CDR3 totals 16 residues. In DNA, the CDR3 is TGTGCCAGCAGTTACTCGACAGGCGGAAGCTCTTATGGCTACACCTTC. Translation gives CASSYSTGGSSYGYTF.

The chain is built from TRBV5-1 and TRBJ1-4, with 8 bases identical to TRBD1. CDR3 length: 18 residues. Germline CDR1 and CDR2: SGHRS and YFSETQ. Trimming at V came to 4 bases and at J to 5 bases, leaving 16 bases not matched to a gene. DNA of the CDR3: TGCGCCAGCAGCCATGCCGGGGACAGGAATGAGCCGAATGAAAAACTGTTTTTT. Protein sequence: CASSHAGDRNEPNEKLFF. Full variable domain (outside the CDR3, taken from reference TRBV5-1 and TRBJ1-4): KAGVTQTPRYLIKTRGQQVTLSCSPISGHRSVSWYQQTPGQGLQFLFEYFSETQRNKGNFPGRFSGRQFSNSRSEMNVSTLELGDSALYLCASSHAGDRNEPNEKLFFGSGTQLSVL.

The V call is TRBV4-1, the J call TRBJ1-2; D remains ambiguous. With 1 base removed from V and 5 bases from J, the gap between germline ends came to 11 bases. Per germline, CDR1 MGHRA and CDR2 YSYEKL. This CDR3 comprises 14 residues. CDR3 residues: CASSQAVSLYGYTF. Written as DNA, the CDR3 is TGCGCCAGCAGCCAAGCCGTCAGTTTGTATGGCTACACCTTC.

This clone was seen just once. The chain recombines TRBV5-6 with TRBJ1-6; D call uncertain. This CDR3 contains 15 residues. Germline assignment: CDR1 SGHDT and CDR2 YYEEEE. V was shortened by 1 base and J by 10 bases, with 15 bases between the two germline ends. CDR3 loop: CASSLYGSSGSPLHF. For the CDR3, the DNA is TGTGCCAGCAGCTTGTACGGCTCCTCGGGGTCACCCCTCCACTTT.

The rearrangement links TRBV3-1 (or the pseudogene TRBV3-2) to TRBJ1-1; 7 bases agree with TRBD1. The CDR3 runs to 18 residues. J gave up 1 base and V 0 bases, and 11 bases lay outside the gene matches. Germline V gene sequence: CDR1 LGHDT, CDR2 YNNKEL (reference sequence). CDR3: CASSQETMTGWENTEAFF. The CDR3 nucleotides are TGTGCCAGCAGCCAAGAGACAATGACAGGGTGGGAGAACACTGAAGCTTTCTTT.

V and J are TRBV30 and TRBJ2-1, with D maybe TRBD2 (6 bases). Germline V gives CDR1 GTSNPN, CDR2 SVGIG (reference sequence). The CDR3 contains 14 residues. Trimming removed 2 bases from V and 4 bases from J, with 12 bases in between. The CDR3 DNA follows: TGTGCCTGGAGTAGGGGACTCAAATACAATGAGCAGTTCTTC. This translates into CAWSRGLKYNEQFF.

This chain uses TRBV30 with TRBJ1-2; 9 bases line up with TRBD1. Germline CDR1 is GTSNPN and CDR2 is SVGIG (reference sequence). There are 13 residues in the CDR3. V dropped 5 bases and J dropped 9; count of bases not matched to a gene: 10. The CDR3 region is CAWGGTGPESYTF. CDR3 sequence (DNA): TGTGCCTGGGGGGGGACAGGGCCGGAAAGCTACACCTTC.

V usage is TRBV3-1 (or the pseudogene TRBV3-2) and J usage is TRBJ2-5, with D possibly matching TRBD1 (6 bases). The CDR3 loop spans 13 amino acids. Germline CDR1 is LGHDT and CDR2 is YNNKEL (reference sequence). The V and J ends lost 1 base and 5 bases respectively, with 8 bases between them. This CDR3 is CASSQGRGETQYF. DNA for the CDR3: TGTGCCAGCAGCCAAGGAAGGGGGGAGACCCAGTACTTC.

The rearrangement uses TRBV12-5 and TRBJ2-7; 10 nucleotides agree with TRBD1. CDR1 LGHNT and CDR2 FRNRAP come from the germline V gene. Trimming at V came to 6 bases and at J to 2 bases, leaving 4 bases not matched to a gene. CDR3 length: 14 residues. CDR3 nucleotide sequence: TGTGCTAGTGGGCCGGGACAGGGGCCCTACGAGCAGTACTTC. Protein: CASGPGQGPYEQYF.

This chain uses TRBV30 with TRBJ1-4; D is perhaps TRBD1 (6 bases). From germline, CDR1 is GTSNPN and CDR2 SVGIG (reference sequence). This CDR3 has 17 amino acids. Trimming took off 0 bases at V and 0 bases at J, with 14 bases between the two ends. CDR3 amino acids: CAWSVPGHPTTNEKLFF. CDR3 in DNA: TGTGCCTGGAGTGTTCCGGGACACCCAACAACTAATGAAAAACTGTTTTTT. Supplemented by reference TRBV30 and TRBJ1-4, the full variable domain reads SQTIHQWPATLVQPVGSPLSLECTVEGTSNPNLYWYRQAAGRGLQLLFYSVGIGQISSEVPQNLSASRPQDRQFILSSKKLLLSDSGFYLCAWSVPGHPTTNEKLFFGSGTQLSVL.

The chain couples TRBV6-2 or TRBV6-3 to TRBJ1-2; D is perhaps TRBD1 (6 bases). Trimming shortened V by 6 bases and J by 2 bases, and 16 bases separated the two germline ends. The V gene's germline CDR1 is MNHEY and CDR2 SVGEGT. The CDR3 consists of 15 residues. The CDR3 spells CASSLTYRANYGYTF. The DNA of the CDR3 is TGTGCCAGCAGCCTAACGTACAGGGCCAACTATGGCTACACCTTC.

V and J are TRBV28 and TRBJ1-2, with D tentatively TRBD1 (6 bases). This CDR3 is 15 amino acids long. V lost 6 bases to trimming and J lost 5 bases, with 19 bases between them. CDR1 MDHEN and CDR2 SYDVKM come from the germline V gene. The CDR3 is CASSPLDRSGYGYTF. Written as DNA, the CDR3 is TGTGCCAGCAGCCCTCTCGACAGGAGTGGTTATGGCTACACCTTC.

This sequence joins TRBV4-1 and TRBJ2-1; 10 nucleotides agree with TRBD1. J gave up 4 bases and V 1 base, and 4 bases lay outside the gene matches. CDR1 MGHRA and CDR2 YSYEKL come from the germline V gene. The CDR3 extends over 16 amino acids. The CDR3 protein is CASSQGWTGGYNEQFF. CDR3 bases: TGCGCCAGCAGCCAAGGTTGGACAGGGGGTTACAATGAGCAGTTCTTC.

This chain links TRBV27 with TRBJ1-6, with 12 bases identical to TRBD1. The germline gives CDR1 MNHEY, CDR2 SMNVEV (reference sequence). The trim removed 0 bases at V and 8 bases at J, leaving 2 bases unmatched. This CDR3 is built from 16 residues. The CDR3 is CASSLSGQGAYSPLHF. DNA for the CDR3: TGTGCCAGCAGTTTATCGGGACAGGGGGCGTATTCACCCCTCCACTTT.

This CDR3 is CASSLNQAGYGYTF. Here the CDR3 DNA reads TGCGCCAGCAGCTTGAACCAAGCAGGCTATGGCTACACCTTC. The genes are TRBV5-1 and TRBJ1-2; D call uncertain. In germline, CDR1 is SGHRS, CDR2 YFSETQ. The germline V and J ends were trimmed by 1 base and 4 bases, with 11 bases remaining between them. The CDR3 spans 14 residues.

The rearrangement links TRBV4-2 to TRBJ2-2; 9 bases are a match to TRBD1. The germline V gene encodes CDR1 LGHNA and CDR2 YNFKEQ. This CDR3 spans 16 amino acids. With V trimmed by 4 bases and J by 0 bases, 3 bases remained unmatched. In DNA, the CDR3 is TGTGCCAGCAGCCCCAGACAGGGGGCGAACACCGGGGAGCTGTTTTTT. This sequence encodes CASSPRQGANTGELFF.

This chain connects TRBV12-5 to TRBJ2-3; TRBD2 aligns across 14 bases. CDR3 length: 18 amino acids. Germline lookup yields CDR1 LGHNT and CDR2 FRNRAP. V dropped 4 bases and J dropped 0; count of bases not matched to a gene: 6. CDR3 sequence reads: CASGSGLAGVDSTDTQYF. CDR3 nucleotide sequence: TGTGCTAGTGGTTCGGGACTAGCGGGGGTCGATAGCACAGATACGCAGTATTTT.

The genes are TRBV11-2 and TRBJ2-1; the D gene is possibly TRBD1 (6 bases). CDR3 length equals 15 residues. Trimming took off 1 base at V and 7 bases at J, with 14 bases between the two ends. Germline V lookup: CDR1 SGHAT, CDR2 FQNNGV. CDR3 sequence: CASSLVAGTPNEQFF. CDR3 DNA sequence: TGTGCCAGCAGCTTAGTTGCCGGGACACCGAATGAGCAGTTCTTC.

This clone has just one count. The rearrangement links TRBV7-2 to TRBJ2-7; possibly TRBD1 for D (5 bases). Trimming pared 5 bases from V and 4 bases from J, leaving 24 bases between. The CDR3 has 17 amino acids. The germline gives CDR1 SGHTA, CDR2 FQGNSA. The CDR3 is CASSRTSNTATFYEQYF. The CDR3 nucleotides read TGTGCCAGCAGCCGGACATCTAATACAGCAACCTTTTACGAGCAGTACTTC.

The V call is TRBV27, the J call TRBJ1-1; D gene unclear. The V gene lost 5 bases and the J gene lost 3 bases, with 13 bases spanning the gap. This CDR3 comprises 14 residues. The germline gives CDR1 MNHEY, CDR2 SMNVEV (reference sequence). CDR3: CASSASPMHTEAFF. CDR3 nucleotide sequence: TGTGCCAGCAGTGCCTCGCCTATGCACACTGAAGCTTTCTTT.

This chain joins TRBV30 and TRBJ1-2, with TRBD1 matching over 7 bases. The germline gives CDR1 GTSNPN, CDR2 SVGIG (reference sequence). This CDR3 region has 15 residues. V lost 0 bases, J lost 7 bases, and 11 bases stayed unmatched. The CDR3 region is CAWSVGWSGGRGYTF. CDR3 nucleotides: TGTGCCTGGAGTGTGGGCTGGTCAGGGGGACGTGGCTACACCTTC. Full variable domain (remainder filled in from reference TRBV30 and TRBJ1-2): SQTIHQWPATLVQPVGSPLSLECTVEGTSNPNLYWYRQAAGRGLQLLFYSVGIGQISSEVPQNLSASRPQDRQFILSSKKLLLSDSGFYLCAWSVGWSGGRGYTFGSGTRLTVV.

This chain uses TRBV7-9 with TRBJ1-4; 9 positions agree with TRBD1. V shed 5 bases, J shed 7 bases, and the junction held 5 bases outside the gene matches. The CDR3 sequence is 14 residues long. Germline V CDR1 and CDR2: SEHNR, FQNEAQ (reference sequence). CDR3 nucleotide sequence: TGTGCCAGCAGCAGAGACAGGGGGGTTGAAAAACTGTTTTTT. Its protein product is CASSRDRGVEKLFF.

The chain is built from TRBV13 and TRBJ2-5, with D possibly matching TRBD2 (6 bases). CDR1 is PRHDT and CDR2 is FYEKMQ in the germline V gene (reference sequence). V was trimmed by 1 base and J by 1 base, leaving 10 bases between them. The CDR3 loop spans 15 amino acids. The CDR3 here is CASSLVRGAQETQYF. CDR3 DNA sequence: TGTGCCAGCAGCTTAGTGCGCGGGGCCCAAGAGACCCAGTACTTC.

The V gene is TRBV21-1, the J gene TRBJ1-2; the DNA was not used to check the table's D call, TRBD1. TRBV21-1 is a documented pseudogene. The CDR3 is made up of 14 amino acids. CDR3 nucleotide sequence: TGTGCCAGCAGCAGAACGGGACAGGAATATGGCTACACCTTC. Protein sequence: CASSRTGQEYGYTF.

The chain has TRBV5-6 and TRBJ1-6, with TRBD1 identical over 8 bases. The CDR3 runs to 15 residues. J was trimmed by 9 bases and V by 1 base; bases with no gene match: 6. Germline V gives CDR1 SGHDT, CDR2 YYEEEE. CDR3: CASSLLGQGGSPLHF. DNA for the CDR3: TGTGCCAGCAGCTTGCTCGGACAGGGAGGTTCACCCCTCCACTTT.

The CDR3 here is CASSQAGQGAEAFF. The CDR3, as DNA: TGTGCCAGCAGCCAAGCAGGACAGGGTGCTGAAGCTTTCTTT. The chain uses TRBV3-1 (or the pseudogene TRBV3-2) and TRBJ1-1, with 8 bases lining up with TRBD1. This CDR3 spans 14 amino acids. Germline V gene data show CDR1 as LGHDT and CDR2 as YNNKEL (reference sequence). V shed 1 base and J 6 bases; nucleotides not matched to a gene: 4.

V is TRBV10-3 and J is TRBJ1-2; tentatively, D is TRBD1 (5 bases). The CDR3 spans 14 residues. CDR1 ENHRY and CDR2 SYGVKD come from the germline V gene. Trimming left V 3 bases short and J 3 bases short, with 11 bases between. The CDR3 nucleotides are TGTGCCATCAGTGAACGGGGGGAGGACTATGGCTACACCTTC. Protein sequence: CAISERGEDYGYTF.

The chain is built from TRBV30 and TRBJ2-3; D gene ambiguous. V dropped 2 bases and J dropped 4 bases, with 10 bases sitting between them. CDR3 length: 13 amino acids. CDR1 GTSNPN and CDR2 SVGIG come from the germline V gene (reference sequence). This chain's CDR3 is CAWSYGIADTQYF. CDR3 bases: TGTGCCTGGAGTTACGGTATTGCAGATACGCAGTATTTT.

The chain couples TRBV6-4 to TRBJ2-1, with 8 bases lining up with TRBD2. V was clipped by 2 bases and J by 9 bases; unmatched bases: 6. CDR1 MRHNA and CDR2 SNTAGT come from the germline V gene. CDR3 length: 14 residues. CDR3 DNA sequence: TGTGCCAGCAGTGACGGGGCTAGCGGGTCTGAGCAGTTCTTC. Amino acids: CASSDGASGSEQFF.

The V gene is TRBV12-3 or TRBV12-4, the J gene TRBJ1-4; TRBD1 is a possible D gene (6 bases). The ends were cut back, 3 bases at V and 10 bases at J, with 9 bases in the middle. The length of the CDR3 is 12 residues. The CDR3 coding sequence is TGTGCCAGCAGTTTCTTGGACAGAAAACTGTTTTTT. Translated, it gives CASSFLDRKLFF.